One sample yielded the 14 T cell receptor beta chains listed below, sequenced in a study of blood T cells in healthy people across ages. With a J-beta primer mix and a sample-barcoded 5' primer, a second PCR ran about 6 to 11 cycles. TCRdb processed the 5' RACE reads anew with MiXCR; each CDR3 protein has one entry. The table lists about 970,000 distinct CDR3 sequences, 51% of them singletons. Sequencing input: blood. The receptors were gathered from a woman aged 55-70 years in good health.

This chain uses TRBV20-1 with TRBJ1-6, with a weak D call TRBD1 (6 bases). The CDR3 extends over 17 amino acids. V was shortened by 5 bases and J by 0 bases, with 17 bases between the two germline ends. The germline V gene encodes CDR1 DFQATT and CDR2 SNEGSKA (reference sequence). The CDR3 bases are TGCAGTGCTGAAGGAGGACAGTCGAGCTCCTATAATTCACCCCTCCACTTT. Its protein product is CSAEGGQSSSYNSPLHF.

Written as DNA, the CDR3 is TGTGCCAGCAATCCAATAACTGGGAACACTGAAGCTTTCTTT. Protein sequence: CASNPITGNTEAFF. This chain connects TRBV6-1 to TRBJ1-1; no clear D. The CDR3 consists of 14 residues. CDR1 and CDR2 from the germline V gene are MNHNS and SASEGT. Trimming shortened V by 7 bases and J by 1 base, and 13 bases separated the two germline ends.

This chain joins TRBV19 and TRBJ2-7; TRBD2 is a possible D gene (5 bases). Germline CDR1 reads LNHDA; CDR2 reads SQIVND (reference sequence). V gave up 5 bases and J gave up 2 bases, with 19 bases separating them. This CDR3 region has 16 residues. CDR3: CASSDGTSRSAYEQYF. In nucleotides, the CDR3 is TGTGCCAGTAGTGACGGAACTAGTCGGAGTGCCTACGAGCAGTACTTC. The full variable domain, in which reference TRBV19 and TRBJ2-7 provide the parts outside the CDR3, is DGGITQSPKYLFRKEGQNVTLSCEQNLNHDAMYWYRQDPGQGLRLIYYSQIVNDFQKGDIAEGYSVSREKKESFPLTVTSAQKNPTAFYLCASSDGTSRSAYEQYFGPGTRLTVT.

V and J are TRBV12-3 or TRBV12-4 and TRBJ1-2; possibly TRBD1 for D (5 bases). Trimming cost V 6 bases and J 5 bases, with 16 bases left between them. The CDR3 has 14 residues. The CDR3 region has the DNA TGTGCCAGCAGCCCAGGTGCGGGGCAATATGGCTACACCTTC. Protein sequence: CASSPGAGQYGYTF.

This clonotype was detected only a few times. This chain links TRBV20-1 with TRBJ2-3; TRBD2 matches 9 bases. Germline values: CDR1 DFQATT, CDR2 SNEGSKA (reference sequence). CDR3 length: 15 residues. Trimming took 6 bases from V and 2 from J; bases not matched to a gene: 9. The CDR3 DNA reads TGCAGTGCCTTTACCGGGACTAGCCCCACAGATACGCAGTATTTT. Translation: CSAFTGTSPTDTQYF.

Regarding this clonotype: It is unclear where the CDR3 begins or ends on the DNA, so no DNA is shown, and the CDR3 is as TCRdb lists it. This CDR3 is CSVEEDFGNEQYF. The V and J genes are TRBV29-1 and TRBJ2-1; the D call of TRBD2 is as the table states it, not checked on the DNA. Germline lookup yields CDR1 SQVTM and CDR2 ANQGSEA. Inclusive of both ends, the CDR3 amounts to 13 amino acids.

This clonotype was seen a few times. This chain links TRBV20-1 with TRBJ2-7; D is perhaps TRBD2 (5 bases). Germline assignment: CDR1 DFQATT and CDR2 SNEGSKA (reference sequence). The length of the CDR3 is 11 residues. CDR3 nucleotide sequence: TGCAGTGCTAGGGCCACGGGAACTTTAGCAGTC. Residues: CSARATGTLAV.

The CDR3 here is CSVAIRAGVGETQYF. The CDR3 DNA reads TGCAGCGTTGCCATAAGAGCGGGAGTGGGGGAGACCCAGTACTTC. The gene calls are TRBV29-1 and TRBJ2-5, with 8 bases lining up with TRBD2. From germline, CDR1 is SQVTM and CDR2 ANQGSEA. The CDR3 totals 15 residues. V lost 4 bases, J lost 5 bases, and 12 bases stayed unmatched.

CDR3 DNA: TGTGCCAGCAGCTTAGGTCGGGGGCCGGATAAAGAGACCCAGTTCTTC. This codes for CASSLGRGPDKETQFF. V and J are TRBV7-9 and TRBJ2-1, with D tentatively TRBD1 or TRBD2 (6 bases each). The CDR3 loop spans 16 amino acids. V was clipped by 1 base and J by 13 bases, with 23 bases between them. Per the germline V gene, CDR1 is SEHNR and CDR2 is FQNEAQ (reference sequence).

The J gene is TRBJ1-1, the V gene TRBV4-1, with D unclear. CDR1 and CDR2 from the germline V gene are MGHRA and YSYEKL. The germline V and J ends were trimmed by 1 base and 3 bases, with 15 bases remaining between them. CDR3 size: 16 residues. In nucleotides, the CDR3 is TGCGCCAGCAGCCAAGCACCCGGGCGCCTCGACACTGAAGCTTTCTTT. As protein: CASSQAPGRLDTEAFF.

Note on this clonotype: This may be a read error: a much more frequent sequence differs by one nucleotide. CDR3 region: CSAQTSGGPYGQYF. CDR3 DNA sequence: TGCAGTGCCCAGACTAGCGGGGGACCCTACGGGCAGTACTTC. The chain couples TRBV20-1 to TRBJ2-7; 12 bases map to TRBD2. The V gene's germline CDR1 is DFQATT and CDR2 SNEGSKA (reference sequence). This CDR3 has 14 residues.

The V gene is TRBV20-1, the J gene TRBJ1-1; weak D call: TRBD1 (5 bases). CDR1 DFQATT and CDR2 SNEGSKA come from the germline V gene (reference sequence). This CDR3 contains 15 residues. V lost 0 bases and J lost 3, with 14 bases in between. CDR3 sequence: CSARDYGGGDTEAFF. Written as DNA, the CDR3 is TGCAGTGCTAGAGATTACGGGGGGGGAGACACTGAAGCTTTCTTT.

The rearrangement uses TRBV12-3 or TRBV12-4 and TRBJ2-1, with 8 bases identical to TRBD2. The closer fit of TRBJ2-7 to the DNA end suggests the J call may be wrong. The CDR3 has 12 amino acids. CDR3 sequence (DNA): TGTGCCAGCAGGGTTAGCGGGGAGGAGCAGTACTTC. As protein: CASRVSGEEQYF.

The chain recombines TRBV12-3 or TRBV12-4 with TRBJ2-7, with TRBD1 as a possible D gene (6 bases). Trimming removed 2 bases from V and 6 bases from J, with 11 bases in between. This CDR3 is 13 amino acids long. Here the CDR3 reads CASSLNRVGEQYF. CDR3 DNA sequence: TGTGCCAGCAGTTTAAACAGGGTAGGCGAGCAGTACTTC.